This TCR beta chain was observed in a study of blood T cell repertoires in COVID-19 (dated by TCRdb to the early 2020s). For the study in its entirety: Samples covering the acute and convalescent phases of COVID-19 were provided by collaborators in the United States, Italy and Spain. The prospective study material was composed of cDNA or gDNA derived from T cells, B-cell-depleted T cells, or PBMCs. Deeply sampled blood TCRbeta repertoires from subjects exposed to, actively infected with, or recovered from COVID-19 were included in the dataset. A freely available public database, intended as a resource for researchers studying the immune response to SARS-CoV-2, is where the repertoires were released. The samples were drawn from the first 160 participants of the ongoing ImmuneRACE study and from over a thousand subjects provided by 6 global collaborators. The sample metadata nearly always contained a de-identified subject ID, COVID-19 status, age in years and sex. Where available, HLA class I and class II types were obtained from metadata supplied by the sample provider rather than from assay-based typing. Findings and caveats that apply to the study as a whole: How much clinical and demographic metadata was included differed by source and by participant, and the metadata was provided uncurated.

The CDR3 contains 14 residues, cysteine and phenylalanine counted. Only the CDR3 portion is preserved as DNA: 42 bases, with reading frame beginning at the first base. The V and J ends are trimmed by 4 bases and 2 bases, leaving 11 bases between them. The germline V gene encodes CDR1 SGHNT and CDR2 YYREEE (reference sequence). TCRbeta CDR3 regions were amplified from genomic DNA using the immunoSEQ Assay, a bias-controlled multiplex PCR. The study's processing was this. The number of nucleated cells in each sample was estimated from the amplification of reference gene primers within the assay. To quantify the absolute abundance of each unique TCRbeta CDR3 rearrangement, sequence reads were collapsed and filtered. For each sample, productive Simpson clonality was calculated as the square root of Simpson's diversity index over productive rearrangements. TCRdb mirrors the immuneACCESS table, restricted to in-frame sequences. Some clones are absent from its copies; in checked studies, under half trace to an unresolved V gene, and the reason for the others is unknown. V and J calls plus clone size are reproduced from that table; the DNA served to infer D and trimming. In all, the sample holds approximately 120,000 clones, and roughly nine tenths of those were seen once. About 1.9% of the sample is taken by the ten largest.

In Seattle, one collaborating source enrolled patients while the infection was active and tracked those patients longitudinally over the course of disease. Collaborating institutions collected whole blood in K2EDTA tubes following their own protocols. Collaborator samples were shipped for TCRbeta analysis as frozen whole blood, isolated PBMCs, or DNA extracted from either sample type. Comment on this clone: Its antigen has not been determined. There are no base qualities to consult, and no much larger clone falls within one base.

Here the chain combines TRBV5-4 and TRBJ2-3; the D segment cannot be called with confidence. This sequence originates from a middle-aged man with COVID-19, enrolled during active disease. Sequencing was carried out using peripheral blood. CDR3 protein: CASSPRLNTDTQYF. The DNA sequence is TGTGCCAGCAGCCCCAGACTGAACACAGATACGCAGTATTTT.